This passage covers 20 T cell receptor beta chains from one sample sequenced in a study of spatial heterogeneity in lung cancer. Via MiXCR, TCRdb re-called the 5' RACE reads, giving one row per CDR3 protein. The profile shows 55,000 to 75,000 distinct CDR3 sequences, less than 9.5% of them singletons. As to time point: blood at routine non-recurrence follow-up after resection. The sequenced sample was PBMCs, obtained at follow-up. The receptors shown here come from a female donor with early-stage non-small cell lung cancer.

V usage is TRBV29-1 and J usage is TRBJ2-2, with D perhaps matching TRBD2 (5 bases). This CDR3 has 14 residues. Germline values: CDR1 SQVTM, CDR2 ANQGSEA. V was clipped by 5 bases and J by 0 bases, with 10 bases between them. The CDR3 protein is CSVTAVANTGELFF. DNA of the CDR3: TGCAGCGTTACAGCGGTCGCGAACACCGGGGAGCTGTTTTTT.

This clonotype was detected many times. CDR3 bases: TGTGCCATCAGCTACAGGGGATTGGGTCCCTACGAGCAGTACTTC. Its translation: CAISYRGLGPYEQYF. The chain uses TRBV10-3 and TRBJ2-7, with 7 bases aligning to TRBD1. The V segment lost 6 bases and the J segment 2 bases; nucleotides outside the gene matches: 10. The CDR3 contains 15 residues. Germline V gene sequence: CDR1 ENHRY, CDR2 SYGVKD.

This clonotype was observed at least ten times. V usage is TRBV24-1 and J usage is TRBJ2-1; 7 nucleotides line up with TRBD1. The CDR3 is 16 amino acids. CDR1 and CDR2 from the germline V gene are KGHDR and SFDVKD. The trim removed 3 bases at V and 4 bases at J, leaving 8 bases unmatched. CDR3 sequence (DNA): TGTGCCACCAGTGATGACACGGGACAGCAATACAATGAGCAGTTCTTC. This translates into CATSDDTGQQYNEQFF.

Many counts were recorded for this clonotype. The rearrangement uses TRBV18 and TRBJ1-1; D may be TRBD1 (5 bases). The CDR3 sequence is 14 residues long. Trimming cost V 5 bases and J 2 bases, with 12 bases left between them. Germline V gene sequence: CDR1 KGHSH, CDR2 LQKENI. The CDR3 region has the DNA TGTGCCAGCTCAGGCAGGGACCTAAACACTGAAGCTTTCTTT. Residues: CASSGRDLNTEAFF.

This clonotype has at least ten counts. J is TRBJ2-7 and V is TRBV20-1; tentatively, D is TRBD2 (5 bases). Germline CDR1 is DFQATT and CDR2 is SNEGSKA (reference sequence). Trimming shortened V by 4 bases and J by 4 bases, and 11 bases separated the two germline ends. CDR3 length: 12 amino acids. DNA of the CDR3: TGCAGTGCTAAAGGGAGTTGGTACGAGCAGTACTTC. It codes for CSAKGSWYEQYF.

The chain recombines TRBV10-3 with TRBJ2-1; TRBD1 is a possible D gene (6 bases). V was clipped by 2 bases and J by 5 bases, with 10 bases between them. The CDR3 is made up of 14 amino acids. Per germline, CDR1 ENHRY and CDR2 SYGVKD. This chain's CDR3 is CAISEEGVDNEQFF. CDR3 nucleotides: TGTGCCATCAGTGAGGAGGGGGTGGACAATGAGCAGTTCTTC.

Turning to this clonotype: This may be a read error: a much more frequent sequence differs by one nucleotide. V usage is TRBV12-5 and J usage is TRBJ1-5; D is ambiguous. V lost 5 bases and J 4 bases, leaving 9 bases between the germline ends. In germline, CDR1 is LGHNT, CDR2 FRNRAP. The CDR3 length is 13 residues. The CDR3 DNA reads as TGTGCTAGTGGTACTTACACAAATCAGCCCCAGCATTTT. Protein: CASGTYTNQPQHF.

This chain connects TRBV5-1 to TRBJ2-5; 10 positions match TRBD2. Germline trimming cut 0 bases from V and 4 bases from J; bases unmatched to any gene: 9. CDR1 is SGHRS and CDR2 is YFSETQ in the germline V gene. The CDR3 consists of 17 residues. The DNA of the CDR3 is TGCGCCAGCAGCTTGGGACTAGCGGGCGGTAGGGCAGAGACCCAGTACTTC. It translates to CASSLGLAGGRAETQYF.

This clonotype has only a few counts. The J gene is TRBJ1-3, the V gene TRBV5-4; D unclear. This CDR3 has 15 residues. Germline-derived CDR1 and CDR2 are SGHNT and YYREEE (reference sequence). Trimming pared 6 bases from V and 0 bases from J, leaving 13 bases between. CDR3: CASTLGEGSGNTIYF. As DNA, the CDR3 is TGTGCCAGCACCCTCGGAGAGGGCTCTGGAAACACCATATATTTT.

The sample holds many counts of this clonotype. One end of the junction varies from germline; a read error may be responsible. The V call is TRBV3-1, the J call TRBJ2-1, with a tentative D call TRBD2 (5 bases). The CDR3 has 14 amino acids. Per germline, CDR1 LGHDT and CDR2 YNNKEL (reference sequence). In DNA, the CDR3 is TGTGCCAGCACCCAAGCACTAGGCTTCAATGAGCAGTTCTTC. As protein: CASTQALGFNEQFF.

V and J are TRBV9 and TRBJ2-7; tentatively, D is TRBD2 (5 bases). Trimming took off 0 bases at V and 5 bases at J, with 12 bases between the two ends. The CDR3 length is 14 residues. Germline loops: CDR1 SGDLS, CDR2 YYNGEE. The CDR3: CASSVAEGFHEQYF. CDR3 nucleotides: TGTGCCAGCAGCGTAGCAGAGGGTTTCCACGAGCAGTACTTC.

The rearrangement uses TRBV4-1 and TRBJ1-1; perhaps TRBD1 as D (5 bases). The ends were cut back, 0 bases at V and 7 bases at J, with 12 bases in the middle. CDR3 length: 14 amino acids. The germline gives CDR1 MGHRA, CDR2 YSYEKL. The CDR3 coding sequence is TGCGCCAGCAGCCAAGATCAGGGATTCGGTGAAGCTTTCTTT. This gives the protein CASSQDQGFGEAFF.

Many counts were recorded for this clonotype. The chain links TRBV5-1 to TRBJ2-1; D may match TRBD1 or TRBD2 (5 bases each). V was trimmed by 0 bases and J by 8 bases, leaving 9 bases between them. Germline loops: CDR1 SGHRS, CDR2 YFSETQ. This CDR3 is built from 13 residues. The CDR3 DNA follows: TGCGCCAGCAGCTTGGCGAGGGACGATGAGCAGTTCTTC. It is translated as CASSLARDDEQFF.

The table lists this clonotype with a few counts. The chain combines TRBV5-1 with TRBJ1-2, with D tentatively TRBD1 (6 bases). Trimming removed 6 bases at V and 4 bases at J, with 13 bases between. CDR1 is SGHRS, CDR2 YFSETQ, per germline. There are 13 residues in the CDR3. The CDR3 spells CASTPQGLYGYTF. The CDR3 DNA reads TGCGCCAGCACCCCCCAGGGGCTCTATGGCTACACCTTC.

This clonotype was counted many times. This chain uses TRBV7-2 with TRBJ2-7, with D unresolved. The V and J ends lost 5 bases and 4 bases respectively, with 12 bases between them. Per germline, CDR1 SGHTA and CDR2 FQGNSA. CDR3 length: 13 amino acids. The chain's CDR3 is CASSPGRFYEQYF. The DNA of the CDR3 is TGTGCCAGCAGCCCAGGCAGGTTTTACGAGCAGTACTTC.

The rearrangement joins TRBV7-2 to TRBJ2-2; D is undetermined. Germline V gene data show CDR1 as SGHTA and CDR2 as FQGNSA. The CDR3 has 14 amino acids. The V end was cut by 7 bases, the J end by 4 bases, with 13 bases between. As DNA, the CDR3 is TGTGCCAGCACCCTGGGTCACCGCACCGGGGAGCTGTTTTTT. Residues: CASTLGHRTGELFF.

This clonotype was counted at least ten times. The rearrangement joins TRBV5-1 to TRBJ2-3, with 13 bases that match TRBD2. V shed 2 bases, J shed 6 bases, and the junction held 3 bases outside the gene matches. The CDR3 extends over 15 amino acids. Germline V gene sequence: CDR1 SGHRS, CDR2 YFSETQ. DNA for the CDR3: TGCGCCAGCAGCTTCGGACTAGCGGGAGTGGATACGCAGTATTTT. Translated, it gives CASSFGLAGVDTQYF.

This clonotype was recorded many times. CDR3 sequence (DNA): TGTGCCAGCAGTTTAATTGACCGTAGCAATAGTGAGCAGTTCTTC. Amino acid sequence: CASSLIDRSNSEQFF. The J gene is TRBJ2-1, the V gene TRBV12-3 or TRBV12-4; D not resolved. There are 15 residues in the CDR3. V lost 2 bases and J lost 9, with 17 bases in between.

This clonotype was detected ten times or more. This rearrangement joins TRBV5-1 to TRBJ2-7; D is ambiguous. Per the germline V gene, CDR1 is SGHRS and CDR2 is YFSETQ. Trimming stripped 3 bases from V and 1 base from J, with 5 bases between. The CDR3 totals 12 residues. CDR3 sequence reads: CASSWQSYEQYF. The CDR3 coding sequence is TGCGCCAGCAGCTGGCAGTCCTACGAGCAGTACTTC.

The V and J genes are TRBV5-1 and TRBJ2-1, with a tentative D call TRBD2 (6 bases). The CDR3 consists of 17 residues. From germline, CDR1 is SGHRS and CDR2 YFSETQ. The V end lost 4 bases, the J end lost 3 bases, and 20 bases lay between the germline ends. The CDR3 protein is CASSPEGAGTFYNEQFF. CDR3 nucleotide sequence: TGCGCCAGCAGCCCGGAAGGCGCCGGGACTTTCTACAATGAGCAGTTCTTC. The full variable domain, rest sourced from reference TRBV5-1 and TRBJ2-1, is KAGVTQTPRYLIKTRGQQVTLSCSPISGHRSVSWYQQTPGQGLQFLFEYFSETQRNKGNFPGRFSGRQFSNSRSEMNVSTLELGDSALYLCASSPEGAGTFYNEQFFGPGTRLTVL.